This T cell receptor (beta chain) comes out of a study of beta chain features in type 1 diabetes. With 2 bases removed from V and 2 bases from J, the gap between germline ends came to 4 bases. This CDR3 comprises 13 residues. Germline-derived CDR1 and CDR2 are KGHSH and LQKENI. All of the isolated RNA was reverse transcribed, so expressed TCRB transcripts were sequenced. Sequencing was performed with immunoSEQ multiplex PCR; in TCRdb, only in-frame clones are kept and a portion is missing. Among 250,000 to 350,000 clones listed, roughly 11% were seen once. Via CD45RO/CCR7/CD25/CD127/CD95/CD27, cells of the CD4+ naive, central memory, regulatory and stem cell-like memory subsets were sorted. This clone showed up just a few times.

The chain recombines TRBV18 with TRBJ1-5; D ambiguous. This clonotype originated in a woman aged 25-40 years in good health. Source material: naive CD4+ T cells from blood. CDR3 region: CASSPEGNQPQHF. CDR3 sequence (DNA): TGTGCCAGCTCACCAGAGGGCAATCAGCCCCAGCATTTT.